This T cell receptor beta chain is from a study of blood T cell repertoires in COVID-19. For the study at large: T cells, B-cell-depleted T cells, or PBMCs provided the cDNA or gDNA that served as material.

Generated by immunoSEQ multiplex PCR, the TCRdb table keeps only in-frame clones and is missing some. The sample lists some 230,000 clones, roughly 80% occurring once. A single count supports this clone. Germline CDR1 SQVTM, CDR2 ANQGSEA. This CDR3 spans 15 amino acids. The sequence was collected from a woman aged 40 to 55 with acute COVID-19. Sequenced: PBMCs or T cells enriched from blood (not recorded which). The chain is built from TRBV29-1 and TRBJ1-1, with D perhaps matching TRBD1 (6 bases). CDR3 sequence: CFPLPPGAVNTEAFF. In DNA form, the CDR3 reads TGCTTTCCCCTGCCCCCAGGGGCGGTGAACACTGAAGCTTTCTTT.